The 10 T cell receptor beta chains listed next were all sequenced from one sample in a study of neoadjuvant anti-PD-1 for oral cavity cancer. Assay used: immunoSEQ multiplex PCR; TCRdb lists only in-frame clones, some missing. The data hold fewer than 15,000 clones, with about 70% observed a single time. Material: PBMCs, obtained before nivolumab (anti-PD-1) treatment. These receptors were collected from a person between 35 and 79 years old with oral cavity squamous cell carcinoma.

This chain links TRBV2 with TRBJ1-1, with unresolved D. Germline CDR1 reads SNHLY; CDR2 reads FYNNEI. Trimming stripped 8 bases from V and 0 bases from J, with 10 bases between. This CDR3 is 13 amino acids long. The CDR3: CASGGRVNTEAFF. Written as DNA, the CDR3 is TGTGCCAGCGGTGGTAGGGTGAACACTGAAGCTTTCTTT.

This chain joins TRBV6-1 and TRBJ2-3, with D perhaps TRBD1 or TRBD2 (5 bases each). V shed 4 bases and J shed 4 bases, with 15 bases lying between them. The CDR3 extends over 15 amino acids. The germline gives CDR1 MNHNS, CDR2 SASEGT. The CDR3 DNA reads TGTGCCAGCAGTGTAAAAGGGGCTAGCCCAGATACGCAGTATTTT. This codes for CASSVKGASPDTQYF.

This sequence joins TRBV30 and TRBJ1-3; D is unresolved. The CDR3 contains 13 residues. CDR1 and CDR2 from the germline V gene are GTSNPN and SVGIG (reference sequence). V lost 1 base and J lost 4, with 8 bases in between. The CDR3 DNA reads TGTGCCTGGAGTGAACTCCAAGGAAACACCATATATTTT. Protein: CAWSELQGNTIYF.

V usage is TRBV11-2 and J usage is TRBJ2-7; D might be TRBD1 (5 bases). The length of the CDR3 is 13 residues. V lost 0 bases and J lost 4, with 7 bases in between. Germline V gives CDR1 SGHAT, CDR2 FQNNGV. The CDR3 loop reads CASSLDYRYEQYF. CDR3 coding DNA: TGTGCCAGCAGCTTAGATTACAGGTACGAGCAGTACTTC.

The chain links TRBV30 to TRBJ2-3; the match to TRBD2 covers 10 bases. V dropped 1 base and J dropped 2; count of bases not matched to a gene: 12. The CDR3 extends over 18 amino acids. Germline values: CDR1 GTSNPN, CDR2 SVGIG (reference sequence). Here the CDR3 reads CAWSEKREGLYFTDTQYF. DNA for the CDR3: TGTGCCTGGAGTGAAAAGCGGGAGGGCCTTTATTTCACAGATACGCAGTATTTT.

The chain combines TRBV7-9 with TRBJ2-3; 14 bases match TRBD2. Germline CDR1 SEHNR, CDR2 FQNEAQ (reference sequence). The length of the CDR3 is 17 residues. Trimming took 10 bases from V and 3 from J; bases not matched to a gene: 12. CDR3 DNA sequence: TGTGCCATCGATTCGACTAGCGGGGGGGGAAGGACAGATACGCAGTATTTT. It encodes CAIDSTSGGGRTDTQYF.

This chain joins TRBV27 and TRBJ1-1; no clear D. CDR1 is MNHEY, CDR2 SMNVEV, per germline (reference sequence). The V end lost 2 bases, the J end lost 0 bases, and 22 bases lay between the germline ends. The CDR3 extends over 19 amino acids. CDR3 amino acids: CASSLNKQFKENMNTEAFF. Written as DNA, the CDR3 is TGTGCCAGCAGTTTAAATAAGCAGTTTAAAGAAAATATGAACACTGAAGCTTTCTTT.

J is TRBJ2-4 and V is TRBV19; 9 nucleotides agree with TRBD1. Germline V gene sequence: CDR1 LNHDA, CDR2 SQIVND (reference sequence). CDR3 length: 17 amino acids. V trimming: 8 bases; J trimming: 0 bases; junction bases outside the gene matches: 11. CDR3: CASSPGGTGPAKNIQYF. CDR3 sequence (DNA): TGTGCCAGTTCTCCCGGGGGGACAGGGCCAGCCAAAAACATTCAGTACTTC.

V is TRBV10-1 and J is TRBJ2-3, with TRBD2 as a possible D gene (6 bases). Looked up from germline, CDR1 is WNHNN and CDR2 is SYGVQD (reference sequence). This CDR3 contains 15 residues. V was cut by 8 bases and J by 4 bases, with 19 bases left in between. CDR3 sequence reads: CASQEALAVSDTQYF. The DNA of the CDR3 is TGCGCCAGCCAAGAGGCCTTAGCGGTTTCAGATACGCAGTATTTT.

The CDR3 sequence: CASRSFGHGGNQPQHF. The CDR3 DNA sequence: TGTGCCAGCAGGTCCTTTGGACACGGTGGCAATCAGCCCCAGCATTTT. This chain joins TRBV11-3 and TRBJ1-5; D perhaps matches TRBD1 (5 bases). Trimming removed 6 bases at V and 2 bases at J, with 17 bases between. The CDR3 covers 16 residues. The germline CDR1 and CDR2 sequences are SGHNT and YENEEA. Full variable domain (outside the CDR3, taken from reference TRBV11-3 and TRBJ1-5): EAGVVQSPRYKIIEKKQPVAFWCNPISGHNTLYWYLQNLGQGPELLIRYENEEAVDDSQLPKDRFSAERLKGVDSTLKIQPAELGDSAVYLCASRSFGHGGNQPQHFGDGTRLSIL.